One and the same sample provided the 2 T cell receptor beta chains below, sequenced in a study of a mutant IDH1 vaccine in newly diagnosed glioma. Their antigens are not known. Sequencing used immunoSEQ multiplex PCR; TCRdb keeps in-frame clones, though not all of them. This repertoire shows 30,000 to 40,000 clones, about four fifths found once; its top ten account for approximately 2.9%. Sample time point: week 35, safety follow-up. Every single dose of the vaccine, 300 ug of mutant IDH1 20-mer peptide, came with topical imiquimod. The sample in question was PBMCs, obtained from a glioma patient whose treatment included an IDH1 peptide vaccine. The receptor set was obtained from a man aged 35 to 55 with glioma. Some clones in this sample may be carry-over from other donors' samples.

The CDR3 loop is CASSPTITTGGTEAFF. The CDR3 nucleotides read TGTGCCAGCTCACCTACCATAACCACAGGGGGAACTGAAGCTTTCTTT. V is TRBV18 and J is TRBJ1-1; 8 positions match TRBD1. Germline V gives CDR1 KGHSH, CDR2 LQKENI. Unmatched junction bases numbered 11, after V lost 3 bases and J lost 5 bases. CDR3 length equals 16 residues.

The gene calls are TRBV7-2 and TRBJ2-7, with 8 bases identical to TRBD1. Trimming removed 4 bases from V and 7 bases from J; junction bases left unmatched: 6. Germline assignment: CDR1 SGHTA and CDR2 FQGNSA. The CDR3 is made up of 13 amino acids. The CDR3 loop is CASSSDRAGEQYF. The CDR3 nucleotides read TGTGCCAGCAGCTCGGACAGGGCGGGGGAGCAGTACTTC.